A selection of T cell receptor beta chains follows, all from one sample in a study of OX40 agonist ivuxolimab in advanced cancers. Method: immunoSEQ multiplex PCR; TCRdb's copy keeps in-frame clones and lacks some. In the table there are about 70,000 clones, about 78% of which are singletons. The sample here was CD4+ or CD8+ T cells sorted from blood, taken in a trial of the OX40 agonist ivuxolimab. The source is an adult with an advanced solid tumor such as melanoma, head and neck, liver or kidney cancer. Both conserved end residues are part of each CDR3.

v_call: TRBV28; cdr3_aa: CASSSRDRGDEKLFF
v_call: TRBV19; cdr3_aa: CASTGYDEQFF
v_call: TRBV11-2; cdr3_aa: CASSAAWGQPQHF
v_call: TRBV19; cdr3_aa: CASSRAGSAYNEQFF
v_call: TRBV7-2; cdr3_aa: CASSLNAGDSGELFF
v_call: TRBV19; cdr3_aa: CASSIWTVTGELFF
v_call: TRBV28; cdr3_aa: CASSFPDRGAQYF
v_call: TRBV4-3; cdr3_aa: CASSQGAGGEETQYF
v_call: TRBV19; cdr3_aa: CASTDPDRVNGYTF
v_call: TRBV12-5; cdr3_aa: CASASWTGNSNQPQHF
v_call: TRBV7-2; cdr3_aa: CASSLEGSGRSEKLFF
v_call: TRBV4-3; cdr3_aa: CASSQVGAGTGELFF
v_call: TRBV19; cdr3_aa: CASSIWTSGRSYNEQFF
v_call: TRBV19; cdr3_aa: CASSIIGGAVEEKLFF
v_call: TRBV9; cdr3_aa: CASSVDGREEAFF
v_call: TRBV7-2; cdr3_aa: CASSFGTSGYQETQYF
v_call: TRBV15; cdr3_aa: CATSSPDSISYEQYF
v_call: TRBV2; cdr3_aa: CASRVETQYF
v_call: TRBV2; cdr3_aa: CASSPQTGGGYAQYF
v_call: TRBV27; cdr3_aa: CVLRDRVLDTQYF
v_call: TRBV18; cdr3_aa: CASSLLTRTAAAIAGELFF
v_call: TRBV11-2; cdr3_aa: CASSMTSGVHGTQYF
v_call: TRBV4-3; cdr3_aa: CASSPGPDRSEQFF
v_call: TRBV15; cdr3_aa: CATSRNRGGYGYTF
v_call: TRBV10-3; cdr3_aa: CAIRQGADNYGYTF
v_call: TRBV2; cdr3_aa: CASSERLAASGPGELFF
v_call: TRBV5-1; cdr3_aa: CASSPGTGEGYTF
v_call: TRBV4-1; cdr3_aa: CASSQDPLRLAGGRQFF
v_call: TRBV5-1; cdr3_aa: CASSLYGEANTGELFF